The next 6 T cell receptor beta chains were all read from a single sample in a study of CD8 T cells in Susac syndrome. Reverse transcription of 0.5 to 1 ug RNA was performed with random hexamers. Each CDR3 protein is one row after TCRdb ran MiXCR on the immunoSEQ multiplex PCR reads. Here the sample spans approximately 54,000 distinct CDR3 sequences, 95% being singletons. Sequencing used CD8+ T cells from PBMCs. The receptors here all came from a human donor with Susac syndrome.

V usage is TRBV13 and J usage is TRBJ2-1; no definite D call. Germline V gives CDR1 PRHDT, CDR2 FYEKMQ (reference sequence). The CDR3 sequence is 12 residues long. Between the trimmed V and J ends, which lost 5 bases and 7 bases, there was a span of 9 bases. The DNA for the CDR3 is TGTGCCAGCAGCCGCGCGCGAAATGAGCAGTTCTTC. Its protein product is CASSRARNEQFF.

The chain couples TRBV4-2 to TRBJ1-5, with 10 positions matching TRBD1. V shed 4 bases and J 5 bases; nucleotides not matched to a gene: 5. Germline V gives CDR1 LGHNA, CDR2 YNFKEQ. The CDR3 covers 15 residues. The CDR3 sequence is CASSRGQGEYQPQHF. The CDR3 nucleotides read TGTGCCAGCAGCCGAGGACAGGGGGAATATCAGCCCCAGCATTTT.

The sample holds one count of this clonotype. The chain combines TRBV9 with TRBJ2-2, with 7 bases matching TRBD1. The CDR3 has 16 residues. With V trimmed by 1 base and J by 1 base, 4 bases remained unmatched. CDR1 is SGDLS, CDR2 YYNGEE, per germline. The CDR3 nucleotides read TGTGCCAGCAGCGTAAGCCGGGACAGGAACACCGGGGAGCTGTTTTTT. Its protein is CASSVSRDRNTGELFF. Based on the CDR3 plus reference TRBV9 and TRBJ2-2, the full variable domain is DSGVTQTPKHLITATGQRVTLRCSPRSGDLSVYWYQQSLDQGLQFLIQYYNGEERAKGNILERFSAQQFPDLHSELNLSSLELGDSALYFCASSVSRDRNTGELFFGEGSRLTVL.

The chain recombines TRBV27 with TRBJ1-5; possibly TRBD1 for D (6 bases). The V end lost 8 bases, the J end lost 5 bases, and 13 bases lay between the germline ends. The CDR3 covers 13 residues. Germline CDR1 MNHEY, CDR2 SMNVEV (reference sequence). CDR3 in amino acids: CASRQVAHQPQHF. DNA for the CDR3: TGTGCCAGCCGACAGGTTGCACATCAGCCCCAGCATTTT.

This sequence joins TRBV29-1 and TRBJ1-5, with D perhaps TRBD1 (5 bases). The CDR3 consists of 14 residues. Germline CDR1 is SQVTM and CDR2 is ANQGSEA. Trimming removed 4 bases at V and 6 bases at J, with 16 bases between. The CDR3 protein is CSVVGAGRGQPQHF. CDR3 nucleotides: TGCAGCGTTGTAGGAGCCGGGAGGGGTCAGCCCCAGCATTTT.

The CDR3 nucleotides are TGTGCCAACCGGGACAGCTTTGGTGGTCCCTACGAGCAGTACTTC. The encoded protein is CANRDSFGGPYEQYF. The chain joins TRBV2 to TRBJ2-7, with 7 bases matching TRBD1. V was pared by 10 bases and J by 2 bases, with 14 bases of the junction left unmatched. The V gene's germline CDR1 is SNHLY and CDR2 FYNNEI. The CDR3 extends over 15 amino acids. Together with reference TRBV2 and TRBJ2-7, the CDR3 gives the full variable domain: EPEVTQTPSHQVTQMGQEVILRCVPISNHLYFYWYRQILGQKVEFLVSFYNNEISEKSEIFDDQFSVERPDGSNFTLKIRSTKLEDSAMYFCANRDSFGGPYEQYFGPGTRLTVT.